The sequence of this T cell receptor beta chain was determined in a study of blood T cell repertoires in COVID-19. The overall study: Collection of acute and convalescent COVID-19 samples took place in the United States, Italy and Spain.

The study recruited people aged about 18 to 89 years across roughly 25 US areas. Which cohort a participant joined came from the clinical history participants gave. Under the authors' procedure: The assay estimated nucleated cells by amplifying reference gene primers. Some clones are missing from TCRdb's copy, which holds only in-frame ones; the method was immunoSEQ multiplex PCR. V, J and clone size are those of that table, while D and trimming were read from the DNA. Altogether 250,000 to 300,000 clones are present, around nine tenths being singletons, with the ten largest covering 8% to 10%. Specimen: PBMCs or T cells enriched from blood (not recorded which). The clonotype originates from a man between 40 and 49 years old who had recovered from COVID-19.

CDR3 bases: TGTGCCAGCAGCCCTCAGGTGGCATTAAATGAAAAACTGTTTTTT. Its translation is CASSPQVALNEKLFF. The chain links TRBV9 to TRBJ1-4; D is undetermined. Trimming took off 4 bases at V and 5 bases at J, with 15 bases between the two ends. CDR3 length: 15 amino acids. Germline CDR1 and CDR2: SGDLS and YYNGEE.